The clone carrying this T cell receptor beta chain was seen only a few times. This specimen comes from a study of blood T cell repertoires in COVID-19. In the study overall: Nucleic acid was either cDNA or gDNA, and it came from T cells, B-cell-depleted T cells, or PBMCs.

Profiled with immunoSEQ multiplex PCR; TCRdb holds only in-frame clones, not every one. The repertoire holds fewer than 200,000 clones, with roughly 87% as singletons. CDR3 length: 15 amino acids. The germline CDR1 and CDR2 sequences are LGHNA and YNFKEQ. Trimming took off 0 bases at V and 6 bases at J, with 14 bases between the two ends. In Seattle, patients joined the study during active infection and were tracked longitudinally. The J gene is TRBJ1-2, the V gene TRBV4-2; D is undetermined. The clonotype originates from a woman aged 60-75 years with COVID-19, enrolled during active disease. The sequenced sample consisted of peripheral blood. The CDR3 nucleotides read TGTGCCAGCAGCCAAGATCCCGGACGGAGGAATGGCTACACCTTC. Protein: CASSQDPGRRNGYTF.